This T cell receptor beta chain appears in the sequencing data of a study of T cell responses to AZD1222 COVID-19 vaccine. Assay used: immunoSEQ multiplex PCR; TCRdb lists only in-frame clones, some missing. The table records more than 85,000 clones, 82% of them present only once. Germline CDR1 reads SQVTM; CDR2 reads ANQGSEA. This CDR3 is 13 amino acids long. The ends were cut back, 4 bases at V and 10 bases at J, with 17 bases in the middle. This clone is a singleton in its sample. Sequenced here: peripheral blood, sampled on day 0 of AZD1222 vaccination. V is TRBV29-1 and J is TRBJ2-1; D unresolved. This TCR was recovered from an adult in good health. This CDR3 is CSVVSVVGGEQFF. As DNA, the CDR3 is TGCAGCGTTGTCTCGGTTGTTGGTGGGGAGCAGTTCTTC.